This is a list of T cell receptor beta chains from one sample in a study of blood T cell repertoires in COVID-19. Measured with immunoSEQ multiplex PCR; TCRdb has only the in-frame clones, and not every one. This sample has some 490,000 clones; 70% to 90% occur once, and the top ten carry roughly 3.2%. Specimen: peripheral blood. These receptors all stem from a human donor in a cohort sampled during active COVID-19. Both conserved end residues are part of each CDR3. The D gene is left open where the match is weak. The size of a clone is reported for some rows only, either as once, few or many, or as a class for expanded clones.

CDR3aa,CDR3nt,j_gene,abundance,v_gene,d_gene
CASSYQTGINEQFF,TGTGCCAGCAGTTACCAAACGGGGATCAATGAGCAGTTCTTC,TRBJ2-1,-,TRBV6-5,-
CASSQDSRGPGNEKLFF,TGCGCCAGCAGCCAAGATTCCAGGGGACCGGGTAATGAAAAACTGTTTTTT,TRBJ1-4,-,TRBV4-3,-
CASSLEYRQDYGYTF,TGTGCCAGCAGCTTAGAGTATAGGCAGGACTATGGCTACACCTTC,TRBJ1-2,-,TRBV7-2,-
CASSLNRARYEQYF,TGTGCCAGCAGTTTAAACAGGGCCCGCTACGAGCAGTACTTC,TRBJ2-7,-,TRBV27,-
CASSLAGRAGGNTQYF,TGTGCCAGCAGCTTAGCAGGGCGAGCGGGAGGGAATACGCAGTATTTT,TRBJ2-3,-,TRBV7-2,TRBD2
CATSSSLTINTEAFF,TGTGCCACCAGTAGTTCGCTAACGATTAACACTGAAGCTTTCTTT,TRBJ1-1,-,TRBV24-1,-
CASPTGPYGYTF,TGTGCCAGCCCGACAGGGCCCTATGGCTACACCTTC,TRBJ1-2,-,TRBV2,TRBD1
CASSQGLGYGYTF,TGTGCCAGCAGCCAGGGGCTGGGCTATGGCTACACCTTC,TRBJ1-2,-,TRBV3-1/TRBV3-2,-
CASSPRGTDTQYF,TGTGCCAGCAGTCCCCGCGGCACAGATACGCAGTATTTT,TRBJ2-3,-,TRBV27,-
CAWSWTEHEQYF,TGTGCCTGGAGTTGGACAGAGCACGAGCAGTACTTC,TRBJ2-7,few,TRBV30,-
CASSLEQADTQYF,TGTGCCAGCAGCTTAGAACAGGCAGATACGCAGTATTTT,TRBJ2-3,once,TRBV11-2,-
CASSQDLGIQPQHF,TGCGCCAGCAGCCAAGATCTAGGCATTCAGCCCCAGCATTTT,TRBJ1-5,-,TRBV4-1,-
CASIAGGTYEQYF,TGTGCCAGCATAGCGGGAGGGACCTACGAGCAGTACTTC,TRBJ2-7,-,TRBV6-5,TRBD2
CASMARLVGEYSNQPQHF,TGTGCCAGTATGGCCAGGTTGGTGGGAGAGTATAGCAATCAGCCCCAGCATTTT,TRBJ1-5,few,TRBV19,-
CAIAGNTGLASTDTQYF,TGTGCCATCGCGGGCAACACAGGACTAGCTTCCACAGATACGCAGTATTTT,TRBJ2-3,-,TRBV10-3,TRBD2
CASSPTGGPLSGNTIYF,TGTGCCAGCAGCCCGACAGGTGGACCGCTCTCTGGAAACACCATATATTTT,TRBJ1-3,-,TRBV9,-
CAWSYRAYEQYF,TGTGCCTGGAGTTACAGAGCCTACGAGCAGTACTTC,TRBJ2-7,once,TRBV30,-
CASSLALNSGNTIYF,TGTGCTAGCAGCTTAGCACTAAATTCTGGAAACACCATATATTTT,TRBJ1-3,once,TRBV7-6,-
CSASRQRRPYNEQFF,TGCAGTGCTAGTCGCCAGCGGAGACCCTACAATGAGCAGTTCTTC,TRBJ2-1,-,TRBV20-1,-
CAWRETSGVYNEQFF,TGTGCCTGGAGGGAGACTAGCGGGGTTTACAATGAGCAGTTCTTC,TRBJ2-1,-,TRBV30,TRBD2
CASTPLGGQGFSPLHF,TGTGCCAGCACCCCCCTCGGGGGACAGGGTTTTTCACCCCTCCACTTT,TRBJ1-6,-,TRBV28,TRBD1
CASSPQVAGTGELFF,TGTGCCAGCAGCCCCCAGGTGGCAGGTACCGGGGAGCTGTTTTTT,TRBJ2-2,-,TRBV7-3,-
CASSLLQNTNYGYTF,TGTGCCAGCAGCTTATTACAGAATACTAACTATGGCTACACCTTC,TRBJ1-2,few,TRBV7-9,-
CASSLDGQGNSPLHF,TGCGCCAGCAGCTTGGACGGACAGGGAAATTCACCCCTCCACTTT,TRBJ1-6,-,TRBV5-1,TRBD1
CASRSSGETDTQYF,TGTGCCAGCAGATCTAGCGGAGAGACAGATACGCAGTATTTT,TRBJ2-3,-,TRBV3-1/TRBV3-2,TRBD2
CASRSGQGANYGYTF,TGTGCCAGCCGTTCAGGACAGGGGGCAAACTATGGCTACACCTTC,TRBJ1-2,-,TRBV6-5,TRBD1
CASRKTGVVLSYLYEQYF,TGTGCCAGCAGGAAGACAGGGGTAGTCCTTTCTTACCTCTACGAGCAGTACTTC,TRBJ2-7,-,TRBV27,TRBD1